The clone carrying this T cell receptor (beta chain) was recorded many times. Its antigen remains unknown. This entry comes from a study of identical twins. There are 15 residues in the CDR3. The germline V and J ends were trimmed by 3 bases and 6 bases, with 16 bases remaining between them. Whole-study findings and limits: Within monozygotic twins, out-of-frame TCR alpha sharing was underestimated by the models.

MiXCR, applied by TCRdb to the 5' RACE reads, yields one record per CDR3 protein. The table includes around 340,000 distinct CDR3 sequences, 9% to 15% detected once. These data were also filed under a second study, of yellow fever vaccine responses in identical twins.

The chain has TRBV12-3 or TRBV12-4 and TRBJ2-3, with D tentatively TRBD2 (5 bases). The specimen sequenced was CD8+ T cells sorted from blood. The receptor's source is a woman aged 18 to 35 in good health. CDR3 DNA: TGTGCCAGCAGTTTTGCTAGCCGGCCAGTGGATACGCAGTATTTT. This codes for CASSFASRPVDTQYF.